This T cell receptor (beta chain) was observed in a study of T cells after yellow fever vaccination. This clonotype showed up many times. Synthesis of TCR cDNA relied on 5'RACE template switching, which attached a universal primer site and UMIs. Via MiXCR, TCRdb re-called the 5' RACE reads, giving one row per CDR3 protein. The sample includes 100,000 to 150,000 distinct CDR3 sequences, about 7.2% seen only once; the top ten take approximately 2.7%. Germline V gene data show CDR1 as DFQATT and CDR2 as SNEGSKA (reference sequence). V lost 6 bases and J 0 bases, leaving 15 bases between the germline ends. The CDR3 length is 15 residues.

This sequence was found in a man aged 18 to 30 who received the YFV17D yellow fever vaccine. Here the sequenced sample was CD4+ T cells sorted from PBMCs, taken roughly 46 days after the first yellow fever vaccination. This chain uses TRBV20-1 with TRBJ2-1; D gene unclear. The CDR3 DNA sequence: TGCAGTGCCGTGGCCCTAGATCCCTCCTACAATGAGCAGTTCTTC. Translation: CSAVALDPSYNEQFF.